What follows describes a single TCR beta chain. Its antigen is as yet unknown. Only in-frame clones appear in the TCRdb table, and some are missing; sequencing was by immunoSEQ multiplex PCR. The sample includes more than 45,000 clones, around 97% of them seen just once. This CDR3 region has 13 residues. V gave up 1 base and J gave up 2 bases, with 5 bases separating them. Per germline, CDR1 SEHNR and CDR2 FQNEAQ (reference sequence). The sample originates from a study of siplizumab effects on memory and regulatory T cells. General observations from the study: The study found naive T cells seemingly more diverse than memory cells and seemingly major alloresponse contributors.

The sample consisted of naive CD4+ T cells sorted from blood. This TCR came from a human donor in good health. The V gene is TRBV7-9, the J gene TRBJ1-1, with unresolved D. The CDR3 bases are TGTGCCAGCAGCTTAGACAGCAACACTGAAGCTTTCTTT. Translated: CASSLDSNTEAFF.